The 7 T cell receptor beta chains below all came from one sample that was sequenced in a study of fetal regulatory T cell absence and autoimmunity. Repertoires were generated with immunoSEQ multiplex PCR, while TCRdb's copy carries only in-frame clones and drops some. The top ten hold 2% of the sample, which has 95,000 to 100,000 clones, 55% to 75% seen once. Sequenced input: pancreas tissue. Every receptor here comes from a male donor with IPEX syndrome.

The chain employs TRBV13 and TRBJ2-7; the D gene is possibly TRBD2 (6 bases). CDR3 size: 14 residues. V lost 5 bases to trimming and J lost 5 bases, with 16 bases between them. Germline-derived CDR1 and CDR2 are PRHDT and FYEKMQ (reference sequence). CDR3 sequence (DNA): TGTGCCAGCAGCCCTCCCGGACTAATCAACGAGCAGTACTTC. Its translation is CASSPPGLINEQYF.

The chain combines TRBV6-6 with TRBJ1-5, with 7 bases fitting TRBD1. V lost 7 bases to trimming and J lost 3 bases; unmatched junction nucleotides: 3. Germline V gene sequence: CDR1 MNHNY, CDR2 SVGAGI (reference sequence). The CDR3 contains 13 residues. The CDR3 sequence is CASTDRVNQPQHF. The CDR3 DNA is TGTGCCAGCACCGACAGGGTCAATCAGCCCCAGCATTTT.

The gene calls are TRBV9 and TRBJ1-2, with TRBD1 as a possible D gene (5 bases). Trimming left V 4 bases short and J 3 bases short, with 16 bases between. The CDR3 is 15 amino acids. The germline V gene has CDR1 SGDLS and CDR2 YYNGEE. The CDR3 protein is CASSPHGRGDYGYTF. Written as DNA, the CDR3 is TGTGCCAGCAGCCCCCATGGGAGGGGCGACTATGGCTACACCTTC. Based on the CDR3 plus reference TRBV9 and TRBJ1-2, the full variable domain is DSGVTQTPKHLITATGQRVTLRCSPRSGDLSVYWYQQSLDQGLQFLIQYYNGEERAKGNILERFSAQQFPDLHSELNLSSLELGDSALYFCASSPHGRGDYGYTFGSGTRLTVV.

There are a few counts of this clone. The genes are TRBV2 and TRBJ2-7, with D unclear. In germline, CDR1 is SNHLY, CDR2 FYNNEI. The CDR3 consists of 10 residues. The V end lost 5 bases, the J end lost 2 bases, and 1 base lay between the germline ends. CDR3 protein: CASSTYEQYF. The CDR3, as DNA: TGTGCCAGCAGTACCTACGAGCAGTACTTC. Full variable domain (missing parts from reference TRBV2 and TRBJ2-7): EPEVTQTPSHQVTQMGQEVILRCVPISNHLYFYWYRQILGQKVEFLVSFYNNEISEKSEIFDDQFSVERPDGSNFTLKIRSTKLEDSAMYFCASSTYEQYFGPGTRLTVT.

The rearrangement uses TRBV5-4 and TRBJ1-5; D is ambiguous. The germline V gene has CDR1 SGHNT and CDR2 YYREEE (reference sequence). The V end lost 2 bases, the J end lost 7 bases, and 13 bases lay between the germline ends. The CDR3 length is 14 residues. The DNA of the CDR3 is TGTGCCAGCAGCTTTTATCCGGGTGGGCAGCCCCAGCATTTT. As protein: CASSFYPGGQPQHF.

This clone was detected only once. The chain is built from TRBV25-1 and TRBJ1-6; D ambiguous. CDR1 MGHDK and CDR2 SYGVNS come from the germline V gene. The CDR3 consists of 16 residues. The V gene lost 5 bases and the J gene lost 0 bases, with 11 bases spanning the gap. Written as DNA, the CDR3 is TGTGCCAGCAGTATGGGCGATAGCTCCTATAATTCACCCCTCCACTTT. Amino acid sequence: CASSMGDSSYNSPLHF.

The CDR3 bases are TGTGCCAGCAGCAAAGCAGGCAATCAGCCCCAGCATTTT. The encoded protein is CASSKAGNQPQHF. The chain carries TRBV21-1 and TRBJ1-5. TRBV21-1 is described as a pseudogene. CDR3 length: 13 amino acids.